These 30 T cell receptor beta chains were all obtained from the same sample, sequenced in a study of blood T cell repertoires in COVID-19. Sequencing was performed with immunoSEQ multiplex PCR; in TCRdb, only in-frame clones are kept and a portion is missing. The sample yields roughly 130,000 clones, roughly 86% seen once. Sequencing used peripheral blood. Every receptor here comes from a woman in her sixties with acute or convalescent COVID-19.

This clone has just one count. The chain carries TRBV6-2 or TRBV6-3 and TRBJ2-3, with TRBD2 matching over 8 bases. The V gene's germline CDR1 is MNHEY and CDR2 SVGEGT. This CDR3 is built from 16 residues. V lost 1 base, J lost 2 bases, and 5 bases stayed unmatched. Here the CDR3 reads CASSYFTSGPTDTQYF. CDR3 DNA sequence: TGTGCCAGCAGTTACTTTACTAGCGGACCCACAGATACGCAGTATTTT.

This sequence joins TRBV12-3 or TRBV12-4 and TRBJ1-5; the D is unclear. CDR3 length: 13 amino acids. V dropped 1 base and J dropped 4 bases, with 5 bases sitting between them. The CDR3 loop reads CASSLGVNQPQHF. In DNA form, the CDR3 reads TGTGCCAGCAGTTTAGGAGTTAATCAGCCCCAGCATTTT.

This chain connects TRBV4-2 to TRBJ2-1; 7 positions agree with TRBD2. Losses at the gene ends were 1 base for V and 5 bases for J; bases not matched to a gene: 8. CDR1 is LGHNA and CDR2 is YNFKEQ in the germline V gene. There are 16 residues in the CDR3. DNA of the CDR3: TGTGCCAGCAGCCAAGGAACCTCGGCGGGAGACAATGAGCAGTTCTTC. This codes for CASSQGTSAGDNEQFF.

The genes are TRBV18 and TRBJ1-3; possible D gene TRBD1, 5 bases. The germline V and J ends were trimmed by 3 bases and 1 base, with 13 bases remaining between them. CDR3 length equals 16 residues. Germline V gene data show CDR1 as KGHSH and CDR2 as LQKENI. This chain's CDR3 is CASSPSEGRSGNTIYF. DNA for the CDR3: TGTGCCAGCTCACCCAGCGAGGGGAGGTCTGGAAACACCATATATTTT. The full variable domain, in which reference TRBV18 and TRBJ1-3 provide the parts outside the CDR3, is NAGVMQNPRHLVRRRGQEARLRCSPMKGHSHVYWYRQLPEEGLKFMVYLQKENIIDESGMPKERFSAEFPKEGPSILRIQQVVRGDSAAYFCASSPSEGRSGNTIYFGEGSWLTVV.

The rearrangement uses TRBV29-1 and TRBJ2-1; D is ambiguous. Germline-derived CDR1 and CDR2 are SQVTM and ANQGSEA. The CDR3 is made up of 12 amino acids. The V end lost 6 bases, the J end lost 9 bases, and 15 bases lay between the germline ends. The CDR3 nucleotides read TGCAGCGTGAAACCTCAGTCGTTTGAGCAGTTCTTC. It codes for CSVKPQSFEQFF.

The genes are TRBV5-1 and TRBJ2-6; tentative D call: TRBD1 (6 bases). The CDR3 is made up of 15 amino acids. Trimming left V 4 bases short and J 0 bases short, with 8 bases between. Germline V gene lookup returns CDR1 SGHRS and CDR2 YFSETQ. The CDR3 sequence: CASSPGHSGANVLTF. In nucleotides, the CDR3 is TGCGCCAGCAGCCCGGGACACTCTGGGGCCAACGTCCTGACTTTC.

The CDR3 loop reads CAWKGQGTNEAFF. The CDR3, as DNA: TGTGCCTGGAAGGGACAGGGGACAAATGAAGCTTTCTTT. The chain uses TRBV30 and TRBJ1-1, with 10 bases aligning to TRBD1. The CDR3 contains 13 residues. With V trimmed by 4 bases and J by 7 bases, 6 bases remained unmatched. Germline lookup yields CDR1 GTSNPN and CDR2 SVGIG (reference sequence). The full variable domain, with the rest looked up from reference TRBV30 and TRBJ1-1, is SQTIHQWPATLVQPVGSPLSLECTVEGTSNPNLYWYRQAAGRGLQLLFYSVGIGQISSEVPQNLSASRPQDRQFILSSKKLLLSDSGFYLCAWKGQGTNEAFFGQGTRLTVV.

The chain combines TRBV19 with TRBJ2-7, with a possible D match to TRBD2 (5 bases). Germline V lookup: CDR1 LNHDA, CDR2 SQIVND (reference sequence). The CDR3 length is 14 residues. Trimming took off 5 bases at V and 2 bases at J, with 13 bases between the two ends. The DNA for the CDR3 is TGTGCCAGTAGTTCGGCCGGGGTAACCTACGAGCAGTACTTC. This sequence encodes CASSSAGVTYEQYF.

This chain links TRBV14 with TRBJ2-1; D remains ambiguous. Germline V gives CDR1 SGHDN, CDR2 FVKESK. This CDR3 has 13 amino acids. Between the trimmed V and J ends, which lost 0 bases and 15 bases, there was a span of 15 bases. CDR3 DNA: TGTGCCAGCAGCCAAGATCCGCTAGAAGGATGGTTCTTC. Translating it yields CASSQDPLEGWFF.

This chain connects TRBV5-6 to TRBJ1-2; 9 bases fit TRBD1. The V gene end was trimmed by 2 bases and the J gene end by 2 bases; junction bases not matched to a gene: 4. The CDR3 is 15 amino acids. Looked up from germline, CDR1 is SGHDT and CDR2 is YYEEEE. The CDR3 spells CASSFWDRVNYGYTF. The CDR3 nucleotides are TGTGCCAGCAGCTTCTGGGACAGGGTAAACTATGGCTACACCTTC.

This chain joins TRBV2 and TRBJ1-1; 9 bases are shared with TRBD1. This CDR3 has 13 residues. Germline V gives CDR1 SNHLY, CDR2 FYNNEI. Trimming cost V 6 bases and J 3 bases; bases outside gene matches: 2. The CDR3: CASRRTGDTEAFF. The CDR3 nucleotides read TGTGCCAGCAGAAGGACAGGGGACACTGAAGCTTTCTTT.

V usage is TRBV10-3 and J usage is TRBJ2-1, with 11 bases identical to TRBD2. Per germline, CDR1 ENHRY and CDR2 SYGVKD. V shed 8 bases, J shed 6 bases, and the junction held 9 bases outside the gene matches. The CDR3 contains 15 residues. This chain's CDR3 is CAIGRVAGGRNEQFF. The CDR3 DNA follows: TGTGCCATCGGGAGGGTAGCGGGAGGGCGCAATGAGCAGTTCTTC.

The rearrangement uses TRBV7-2 and TRBJ2-4, with a weak D call TRBD1 (6 bases). From germline, CDR1 is SGHTA and CDR2 FQGNSA. The CDR3 is 17 amino acids. V was cut by 2 bases and J by 2 bases, with 16 bases left in between. The CDR3 loop reads CASSLFGQTTTKNIQYF. Written as DNA, the CDR3 is TGTGCCAGCAGCTTATTTGGACAGACTACGACCAAAAACATTCAGTACTTC.

The rearrangement uses TRBV6-5 and TRBJ1-1, with D uncertain. Trimming stripped 5 bases from V and 0 bases from J, with 10 bases between. CDR1 and CDR2 (germline): MNHEY, SVGAGI. This CDR3 region has 14 residues. The CDR3 coding sequence is TGTGCCAGCAGTACCCCGGTGTTGAACACTGAAGCTTTCTTT. Its translation: CASSTPVLNTEAFF.

DNA of the CDR3: TGTGCCAGCACCCCCGAGGGTGTTGGGAGGGAGCAGTTCTTC. This sequence encodes CASTPEGVGREQFF. The V and J genes are TRBV6-5 and TRBJ2-1; D might be TRBD2 (6 bases). This CDR3 has 14 amino acids. The germline CDR1 and CDR2 sequences are MNHEY and SVGAGI. V lost 7 bases to trimming and J lost 10 bases, with 20 bases between them.

The V gene is TRBV20-1, the J gene TRBJ2-5; 15 bases map to TRBD2. CDR1 and CDR2 from the germline V gene are DFQATT and SNEGSKA (reference sequence). CDR3 length: 14 amino acids. V dropped 3 bases and J dropped 9; count of bases not matched to a gene: 5. The chain's CDR3 is CSASQGLAGGPQYF. DNA of the CDR3: TGCAGTGCTAGTCAGGGACTAGCGGGAGGCCCCCAGTACTTC.

This chain connects TRBV7-8 to TRBJ1-3; D ambiguous. The CDR3 covers 16 residues. Trimming shortened V by 5 bases and J by 0 bases, and 14 bases separated the two germline ends. Germline V gene data show CDR1 as SGHVS and CDR2 as FQNEAQ. CDR3 in DNA: TGTGCCAGCAGCCCTCAACGGGGAGACTCTGGAAACACCATATATTTT. This translates into CASSPQRGDSGNTIYF.

The chain links TRBV24-1 to TRBJ2-1; 10 bases match TRBD1. The germline V gene encodes CDR1 KGHDR and CDR2 SFDVKD. The junction had 4 bases not matched to a gene; V was cut back by 3 bases and J by 3 bases. The CDR3 contains 16 residues. CDR3 in amino acids: CATSDKDRGSYNEQFF. The CDR3 DNA is TGTGCCACCAGTGATAAGGACAGGGGGAGCTACAATGAGCAGTTCTTC.

This clone showed up just once. This chain connects TRBV4-2 to TRBJ2-2; 11 bases align to TRBD2. J was trimmed by 5 bases and V by 6 bases; bases with no gene match: 8. The CDR3 spans 16 residues. Germline V lookup: CDR1 LGHNA, CDR2 YNFKEQ. The CDR3 is CASSTSGRSRTGELFF. CDR3 bases: TGTGCCAGCAGTACTAGCGGGAGATCCAGGACCGGGGAGCTGTTTTTT.

Written as DNA, the CDR3 is TGTGCCAGCGAGCTTAGGTCCCTAGCGGAAGAGACCCAGTACTTC. This codes for CASELRSLAEETQYF. The rearrangement joins TRBV7-9 to TRBJ2-5; 7 positions agree with TRBD2. Trimming at V came to 8 bases and at J to 3 bases, leaving 12 bases not matched to a gene. Germline values: CDR1 SEHNR, CDR2 FQNEAQ (reference sequence). The CDR3 runs to 15 residues.

The rearrangement joins TRBV28 to TRBJ1-5; tentative D call: TRBD1 (6 bases). CDR3 length: 15 amino acids. Germline loops: CDR1 MDHEN, CDR2 SYDVKM. Trimming stripped 6 bases from V and 0 bases from J, with 12 bases between. The CDR3 region is CASSRQEYSNQPQHF. The CDR3 DNA sequence: TGTGCCAGCAGCCGACAGGAGTATAGCAATCAGCCCCAGCATTTT.

The chain links TRBV10-2 to TRBJ2-7; 10 bases line up with TRBD1. The CDR3 is 13 amino acids. Germline-derived CDR1 and CDR2 are WSHSY and SAAADI. The junction had 3 bases not matched to a gene; V was cut back by 8 bases and J by 2 bases. The CDR3 spells CASSGTGAYEQYF. DNA of the CDR3: TGCGCCAGCTCCGGGACAGGGGCCTACGAGCAGTACTTC.

This rearrangement joins TRBV11-3 to TRBJ2-6, with a weak D call TRBD2 (7 bases). This CDR3 contains 17 residues. Trimming removed 5 bases at V and 0 bases at J, with 14 bases between. Per germline, CDR1 SGHNT and CDR2 YENEEA. The CDR3 region has the DNA TGTGCCAGCAGCACCCGCGGGGGCAACTCTGGGGCCAACGTCCTGACTTTC. Encoded protein: CASSTRGGNSGANVLTF.

This clone is a singleton in its sample. The chain uses TRBV10-3 and TRBJ2-1; D perhaps matches TRBD2 (6 bases). The CDR3 has 15 amino acids. Trimming left V 3 bases short and J 4 bases short, with 13 bases between. Looked up from germline, CDR1 is ENHRY and CDR2 is SYGVKD. CDR3 sequence (DNA): TGTGCCATCAGTGACTCTGGCGGGATTTACAATGAGCAGTTCTTC. It specifies CAISDSGGIYNEQFF.

This clone was found a few times. The CDR3 loop is CATSAGGEGETQYF. In nucleotides, the CDR3 is TGTGCCACCTCCGCGGGAGGGGAGGGAGAGACCCAGTACTTC. The chain uses TRBV24-1 and TRBJ2-5, with TRBD2 identical over 9 bases. The CDR3 contains 14 residues. Germline V lookup: CDR1 KGHDR, CDR2 SFDVKD. V lost 9 bases to trimming and J lost 4 bases; unmatched junction nucleotides: 8.

This chain links TRBV6-5 with TRBJ2-1; D not resolved. In germline, CDR1 is MNHEY, CDR2 SVGAGI. The CDR3 runs to 15 residues. The V and J ends lost 7 bases and 0 bases respectively, with 13 bases between them. The CDR3 loop is CASTPRSGSYNEQFF. For the CDR3, the DNA is TGTGCCAGCACCCCGAGAAGTGGCTCCTACAATGAGCAGTTCTTC.

This clone was counted only a few times. This chain uses TRBV5-4 with TRBJ1-4, with no clear D. Germline lookup yields CDR1 SGHNT and CDR2 YYREEE (reference sequence). This CDR3 is 17 amino acids long. Trimming cost V 0 bases and J 3 bases, with 15 bases left between them. DNA of the CDR3: TGTGCCAGCAGCTTGGGTGCGGGCGGGAGATCTAATGAAAAACTGTTTTTT. It yields the protein CASSLGAGGRSNEKLFF.

This clone was seen only a few times. The chain uses TRBV7-2 and TRBJ1-2, with D maybe TRBD1 (5 bases). Germline V gives CDR1 SGHTA, CDR2 FQGNSA. The ends were cut back, 4 bases at V and 3 bases at J, with 9 bases in the middle. CDR3 length: 13 amino acids. CDR3 in amino acids: CASSSAGDYGYTF. The CDR3 region has the DNA TGTGCCAGCAGCTCGGCGGGGGACTATGGCTACACCTTC.

The rearrangement uses TRBV5-1 and TRBJ1-1; 7 nucleotides line up with TRBD1. The CDR3 extends over 13 amino acids. Germline CDR1 and CDR2: SGHRS and YFSETQ. J was trimmed by 4 bases and V by 7 bases; bases with no gene match: 7. The CDR3: CASSGTALTEAFF. The CDR3 nucleotides read TGCGCCAGCTCCGGGACAGCGCTCACTGAAGCTTTCTTT.

The chain joins TRBV20-1 to TRBJ2-2; D possibly corresponds to TRBD2 (6 bases). Trimming left V 3 bases short and J 10 bases short, with 9 bases between. Germline CDR1 DFQATT, CDR2 SNEGSKA (reference sequence). The CDR3 covers 11 residues. The DNA of the CDR3 is TGCAGTGCTAGTTCGGGAGTGGAGCTGTTTTTT. Translated: CSASSGVELFF.